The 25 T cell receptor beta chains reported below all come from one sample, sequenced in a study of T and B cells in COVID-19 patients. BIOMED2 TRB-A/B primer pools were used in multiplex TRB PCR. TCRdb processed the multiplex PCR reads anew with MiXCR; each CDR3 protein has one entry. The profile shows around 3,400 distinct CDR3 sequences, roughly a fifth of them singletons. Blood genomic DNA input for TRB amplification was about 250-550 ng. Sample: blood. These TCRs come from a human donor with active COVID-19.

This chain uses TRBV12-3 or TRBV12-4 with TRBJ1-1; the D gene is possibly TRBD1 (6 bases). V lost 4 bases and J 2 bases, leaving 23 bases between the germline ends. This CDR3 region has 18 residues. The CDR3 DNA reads TGTGCCAGCAGTTCCGGACAGCCAAACATAAACTATAACACTGAAGCTTTCTTT. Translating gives CASSSGQPNINYNTEAFF.

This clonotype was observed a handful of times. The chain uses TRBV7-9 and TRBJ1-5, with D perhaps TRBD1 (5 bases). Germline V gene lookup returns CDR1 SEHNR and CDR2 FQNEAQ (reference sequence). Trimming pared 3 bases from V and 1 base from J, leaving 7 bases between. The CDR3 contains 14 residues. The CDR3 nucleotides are TGTGCCAGCAGCTTTGGGACGAGCAATCAGCCCCAGCATTTT. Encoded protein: CASSFGTSNQPQHF.

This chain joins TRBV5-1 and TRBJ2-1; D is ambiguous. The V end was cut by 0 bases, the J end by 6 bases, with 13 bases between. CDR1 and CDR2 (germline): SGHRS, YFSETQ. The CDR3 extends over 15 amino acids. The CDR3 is CASSLGLLDGNEQFF. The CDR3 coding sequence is TGCGCCAGCAGCTTGGGCCTCCTGGACGGCAATGAGCAGTTCTTC.

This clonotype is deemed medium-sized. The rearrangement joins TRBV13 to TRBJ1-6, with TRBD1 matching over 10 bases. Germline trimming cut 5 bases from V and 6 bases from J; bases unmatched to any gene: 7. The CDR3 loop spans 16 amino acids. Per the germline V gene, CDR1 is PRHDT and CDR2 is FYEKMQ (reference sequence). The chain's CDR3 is CASSPGQGFGNSPLHF. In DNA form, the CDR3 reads TGTGCCAGCAGCCCGGGACAGGGGTTTGGTAATTCACCCCTCCACTTT. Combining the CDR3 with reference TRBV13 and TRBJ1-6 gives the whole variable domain AAGVIQSPRHLIKEKRETATLKCYPIPRHDTVYWYQQGPGQDPQFLISFYEKMQSDKGSIPDRFSAQQFSDYHSELNMSSLELGDSALYFCASSPGQGFGNSPLHFGNGTRLTVT.

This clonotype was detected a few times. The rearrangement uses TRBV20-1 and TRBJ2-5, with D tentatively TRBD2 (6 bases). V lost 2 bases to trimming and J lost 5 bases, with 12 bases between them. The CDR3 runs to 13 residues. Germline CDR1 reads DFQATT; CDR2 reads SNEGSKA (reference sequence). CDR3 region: CSARRGYGETQYF. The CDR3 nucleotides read TGCAGTGCTAGACGGGGGTACGGGGAGACCCAGTACTTC.

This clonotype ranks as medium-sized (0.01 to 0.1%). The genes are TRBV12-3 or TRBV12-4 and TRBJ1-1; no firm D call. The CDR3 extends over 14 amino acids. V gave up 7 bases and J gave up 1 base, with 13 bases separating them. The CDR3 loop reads CASNFGDGNTEAFF. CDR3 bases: TGTGCCAGCAACTTTGGAGACGGGAACACTGAAGCTTTCTTT.

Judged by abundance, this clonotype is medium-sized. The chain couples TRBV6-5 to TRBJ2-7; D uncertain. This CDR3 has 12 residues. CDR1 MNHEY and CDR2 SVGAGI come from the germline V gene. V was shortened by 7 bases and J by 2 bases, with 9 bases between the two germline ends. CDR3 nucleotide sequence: TGTGCCAGCATTTCTCAGACCTACGAGCAGTACTTC. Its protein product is CASISQTYEQYF.

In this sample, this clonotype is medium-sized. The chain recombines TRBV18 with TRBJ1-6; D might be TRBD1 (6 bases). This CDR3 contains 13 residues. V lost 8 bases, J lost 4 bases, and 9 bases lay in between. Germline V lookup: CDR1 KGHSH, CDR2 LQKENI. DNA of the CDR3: TGTGCCAGCCTTGGACAGTATAATTCACCCCTCCACTTT. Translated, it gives CASLGQYNSPLHF. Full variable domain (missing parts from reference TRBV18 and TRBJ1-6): NAGVMQNPRHLVRRRGQEARLRCSPMKGHSHVYWYRQLPEEGLKFMVYLQKENIIDESGMPKERFSAEFPKEGPSILRIQQVVRGDSAAYFCASLGQYNSPLHFGNGTRLTVT.

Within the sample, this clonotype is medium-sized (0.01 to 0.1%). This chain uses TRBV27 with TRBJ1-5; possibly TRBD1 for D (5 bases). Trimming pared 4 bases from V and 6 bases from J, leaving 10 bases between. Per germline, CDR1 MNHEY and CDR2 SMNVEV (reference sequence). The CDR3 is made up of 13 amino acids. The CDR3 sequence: CASSSLGGQPQHF. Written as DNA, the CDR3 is TGTGCCAGCAGTTCCCTGGGGGGTCAGCCCCAGCATTTT.

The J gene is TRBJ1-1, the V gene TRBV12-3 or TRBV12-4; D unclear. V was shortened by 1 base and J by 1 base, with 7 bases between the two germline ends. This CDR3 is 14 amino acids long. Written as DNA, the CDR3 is TGTGCCAGCAGTTTAGTCCCAGAGAACACTGAAGCTTTCTTT. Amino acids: CASSLVPENTEAFF.

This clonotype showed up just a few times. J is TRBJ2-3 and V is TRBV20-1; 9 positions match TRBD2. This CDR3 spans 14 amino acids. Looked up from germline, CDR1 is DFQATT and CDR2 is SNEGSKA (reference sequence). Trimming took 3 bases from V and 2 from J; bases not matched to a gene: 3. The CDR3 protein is CSASRLADTDTQYF. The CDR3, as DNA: TGCAGTGCTAGTAGACTAGCGGACACAGATACGCAGTATTTT.

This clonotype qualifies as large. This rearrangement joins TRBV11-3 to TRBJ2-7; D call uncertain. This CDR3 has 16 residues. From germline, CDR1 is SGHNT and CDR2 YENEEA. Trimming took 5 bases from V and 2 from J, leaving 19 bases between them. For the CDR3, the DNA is TGTGCCAGCAGCGACCCGACCCGACACCTAACCTACGAGCAGTACTTC. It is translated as CASSDPTRHLTYEQYF. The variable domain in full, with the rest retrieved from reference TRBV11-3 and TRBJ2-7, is EAGVVQSPRYKIIEKKQPVAFWCNPISGHNTLYWYLQNLGQGPELLIRYENEEAVDDSQLPKDRFSAERLKGVDSTLKIQPAELGDSAVYLCASSDPTRHLTYEQYFGPGTRLTVT.

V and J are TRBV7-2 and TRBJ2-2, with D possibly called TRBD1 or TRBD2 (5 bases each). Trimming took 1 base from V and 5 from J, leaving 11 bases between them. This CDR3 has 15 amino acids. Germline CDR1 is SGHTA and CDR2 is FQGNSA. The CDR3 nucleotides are TGTGCCAGCAGCTTAGGAGGGGCCAGTACCGGGGAGCTGTTTTTT. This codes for CASSLGGASTGELFF. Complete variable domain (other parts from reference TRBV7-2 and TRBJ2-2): GAGVSQSPSNKVTEKGKDVELRCDPISGHTALYWYRQSLGQGLEFLIYFQGNSAPDKSGLPSDRFSAERTGGSVSTLTIQRTQQEDSAVYLCASSLGGASTGELFFGEGSRLTVL.

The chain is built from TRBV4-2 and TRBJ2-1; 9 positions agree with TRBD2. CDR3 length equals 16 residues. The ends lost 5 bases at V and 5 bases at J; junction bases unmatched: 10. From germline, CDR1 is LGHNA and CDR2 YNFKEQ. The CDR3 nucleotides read TGTGCCAGCAGCGAGGCGGGAGGGCCTAGGAACAATGAGCAGTTCTTC. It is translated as CASSEAGGPRNNEQFF.

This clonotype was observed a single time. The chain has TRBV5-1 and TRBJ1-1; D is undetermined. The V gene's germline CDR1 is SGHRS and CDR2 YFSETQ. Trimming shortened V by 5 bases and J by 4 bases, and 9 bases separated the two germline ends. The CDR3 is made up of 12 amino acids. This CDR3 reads CASRREGTEAFF. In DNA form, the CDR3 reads TGCGCCAGCAGGCGGGAGGGCACTGAAGCTTTCTTT.

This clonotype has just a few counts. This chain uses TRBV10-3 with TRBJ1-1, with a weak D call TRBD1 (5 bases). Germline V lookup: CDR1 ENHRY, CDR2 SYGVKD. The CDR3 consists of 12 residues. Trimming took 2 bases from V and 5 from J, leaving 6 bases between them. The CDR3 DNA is TGTGCCATCAGTGAGCGGGGGACTGAAGCTTTCTTT. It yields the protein CAISERGTEAFF.

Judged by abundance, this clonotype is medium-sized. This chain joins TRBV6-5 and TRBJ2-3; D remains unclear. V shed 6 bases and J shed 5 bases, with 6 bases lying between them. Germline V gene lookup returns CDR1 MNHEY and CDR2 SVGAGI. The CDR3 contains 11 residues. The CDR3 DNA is TGTGCCAGCAGGCTCCAAGATACGCAGTATTTT. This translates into CASRLQDTQYF.

The CDR3 is CASSPGGPKETQYF. The CDR3, as DNA: TGTGCCAGTAGTCCCGGGGGGCCCAAAGAGACCCAGTACTTC. The V call is TRBV19, the J call TRBJ2-7, with D perhaps matching TRBD2 (7 bases). TRBJ2-5 matches the DNA end more closely, so the J call is doubtful. From germline, CDR1 is LNHDA and CDR2 SQIVND (reference sequence). The CDR3 is made up of 14 amino acids.

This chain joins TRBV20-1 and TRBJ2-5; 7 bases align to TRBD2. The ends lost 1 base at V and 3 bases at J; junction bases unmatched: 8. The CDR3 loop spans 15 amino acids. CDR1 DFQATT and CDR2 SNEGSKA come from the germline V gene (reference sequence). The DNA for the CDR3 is TGCAGTGCTAGAGCGGGCGGGAGTTGGGAAGAGACCCAGTACTTC. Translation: CSARAGGSWEETQYF.

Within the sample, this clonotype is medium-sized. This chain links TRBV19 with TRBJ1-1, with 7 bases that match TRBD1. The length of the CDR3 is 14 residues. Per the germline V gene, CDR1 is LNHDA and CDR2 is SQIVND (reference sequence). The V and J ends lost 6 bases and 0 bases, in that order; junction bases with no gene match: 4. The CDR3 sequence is CASRAGGMNTEAFF. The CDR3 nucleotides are TGTGCCAGTAGGGCAGGGGGGATGAACACTGAAGCTTTCTTT.

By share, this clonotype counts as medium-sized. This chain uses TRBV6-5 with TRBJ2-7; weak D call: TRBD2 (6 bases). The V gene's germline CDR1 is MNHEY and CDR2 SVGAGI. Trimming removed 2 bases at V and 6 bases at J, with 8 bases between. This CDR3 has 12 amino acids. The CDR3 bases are TGTGCCAGCAGTTACGGAGGGGCCGAGCAGTACTTC. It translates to CASSYGGAEQYF.

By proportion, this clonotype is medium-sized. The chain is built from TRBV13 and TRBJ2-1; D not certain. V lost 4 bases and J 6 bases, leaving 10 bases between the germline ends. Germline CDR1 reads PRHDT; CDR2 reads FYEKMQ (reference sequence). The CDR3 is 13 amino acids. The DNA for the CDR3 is TGTGCCAGCAGCTCCAACGGCGGCAATGAGCAGTTCTTC. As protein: CASSSNGGNEQFF.

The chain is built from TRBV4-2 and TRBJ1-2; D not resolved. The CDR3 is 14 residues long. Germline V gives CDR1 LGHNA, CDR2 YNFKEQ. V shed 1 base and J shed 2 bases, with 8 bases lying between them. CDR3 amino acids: CASSQVSGNYGYTF. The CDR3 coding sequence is TGTGCCAGCAGCCAAGTCTCGGGGAACTATGGCTACACCTTC.

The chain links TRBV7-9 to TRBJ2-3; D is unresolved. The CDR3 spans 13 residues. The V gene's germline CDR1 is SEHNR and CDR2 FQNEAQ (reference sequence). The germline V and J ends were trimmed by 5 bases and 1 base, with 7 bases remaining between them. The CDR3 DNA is TGTGCCAGCAGCCCTAAGGGCACAGATACGCAGTATTTT. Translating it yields CASSPKGTDTQYF.

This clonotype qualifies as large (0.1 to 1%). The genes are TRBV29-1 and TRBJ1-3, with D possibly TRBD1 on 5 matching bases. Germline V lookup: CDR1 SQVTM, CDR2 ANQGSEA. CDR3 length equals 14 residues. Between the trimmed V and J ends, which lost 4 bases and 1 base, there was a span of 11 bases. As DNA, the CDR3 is TGCAGCGTTGGAGGGACGGGGTCTGGAAACACCATATATTTT. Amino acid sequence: CSVGGTGSGNTIYF.